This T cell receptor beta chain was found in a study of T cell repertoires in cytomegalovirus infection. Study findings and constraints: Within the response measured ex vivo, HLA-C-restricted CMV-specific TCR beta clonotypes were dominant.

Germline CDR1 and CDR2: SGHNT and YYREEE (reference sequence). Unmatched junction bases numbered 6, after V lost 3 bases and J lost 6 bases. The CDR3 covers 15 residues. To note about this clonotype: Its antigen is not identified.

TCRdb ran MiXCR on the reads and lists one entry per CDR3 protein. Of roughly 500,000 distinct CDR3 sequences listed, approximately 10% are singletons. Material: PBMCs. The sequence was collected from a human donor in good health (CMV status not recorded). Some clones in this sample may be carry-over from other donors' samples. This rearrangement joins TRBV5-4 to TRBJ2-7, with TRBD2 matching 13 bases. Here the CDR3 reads CASSYTSGRAAEQYF. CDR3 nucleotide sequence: TGTGCCAGCAGCTATACTAGCGGGAGGGCCGCCGAGCAGTACTTC.